The 17 T cell receptor beta chains reported below all come from one sample, sequenced in a study of long-term antiretroviral therapy in people with HIV. Samples were assayed with immunoSEQ v3.0 at survey level. Produced via immunoSEQ multiplex PCR; TCRdb's table is partial and in-frame only. Of 35,000 to 50,000 clones listed, around 86% were seen once; the top ten hold 4.5% to 5.5%. Sequenced here: unsorted PBMCs, sampled 0.1 years before starting antiretroviral therapy. The source of these receptors is a woman in her forties or fifties with HIV.

This clone was seen once. The V and J genes are TRBV29-1 and TRBJ2-7, with a tentative D call TRBD1 (6 bases). The germline gives CDR1 SQVTM, CDR2 ANQGSEA. CDR3 size: 13 residues. The V end lost 4 bases, the J end lost 2 bases, and 12 bases lay between the germline ends. CDR3 protein: CSVVTGPAYEQYF. The CDR3 DNA reads TGCAGCGTTGTAACAGGGCCGGCCTACGAGCAGTACTTC.

The rearrangement uses TRBV2 and TRBJ1-2; weak D call: TRBD1 (6 bases). Looked up from germline, CDR1 is SNHLY and CDR2 is FYNNEI. Trimming took 3 bases from V and 3 from J, leaving 11 bases between them. The CDR3 has 14 amino acids. This CDR3 reads CASSDSPGDYGYTF. CDR3 nucleotide sequence: TGTGCCAGCAGTGATTCCCCAGGGGACTATGGCTACACCTTC.

In its sample, this clone was seen once. J is TRBJ2-5 and V is TRBV29-1, with D uncertain. V was clipped by 4 bases and J by 5 bases, with 17 bases between them. CDR1 and CDR2 (germline): SQVTM, ANQGSEA. There are 14 residues in the CDR3. CDR3 nucleotides: TGCAGCGTTGCACCCCGACTGATTGCGGAGACCCAGTACTTC. Its protein is CSVAPRLIAETQYF.

The chain couples TRBV6-6 to TRBJ1-2; 9 bases fit TRBD1. J lost 7 bases, V lost 5 bases, and 11 bases had no gene match. The CDR3 spans 15 residues. Germline values: CDR1 MNHNY, CDR2 SVGAGI (reference sequence). The CDR3 loop reads CASSVPGTGSGGYTF. The CDR3 DNA sequence: TGTGCCAGCAGTGTGCCCGGGACAGGGTCAGGTGGCTACACCTTC.

The rearrangement links TRBV6-6 to TRBJ1-2, with a possible D match to TRBD1 (6 bases). V lost 0 bases, J lost 6 bases, and 11 bases lay in between. In germline, CDR1 is MNHNY, CDR2 SVGAGI (reference sequence). The CDR3 spans 14 residues. The CDR3 DNA follows: TGTGCCAGCAGTTACTCGAGGCCAGGGGATGGCTACACCTTC. Translation: CASSYSRPGDGYTF.

This sequence joins TRBV27 and TRBJ1-2; D is unresolved. This CDR3 contains 17 residues. Trimming left V 10 bases short and J 5 bases short, with 29 bases between. Germline V lookup: CDR1 MNHEY, CDR2 SMNVEV (reference sequence). The CDR3 here is CAIAADPLPRGWYGYTF. CDR3 bases: TGTGCCATCGCAGCAGACCCGCTCCCTCGGGGATGGTATGGCTACACCTTC.

This chain joins TRBV30 and TRBJ1-1, with TRBD1 matching over 9 bases. Germline trimming cut 1 base from V and 4 bases from J; bases unmatched to any gene: 19. Per germline, CDR1 GTSNPN and CDR2 SVGIG (reference sequence). The CDR3 totals 19 residues. The CDR3 spells CAWSGSLTGGEYWATEAFF. The CDR3 DNA follows: TGTGCCTGGAGTGGGTCTCTGACAGGGGGTGAGTATTGGGCCACTGAAGCTTTCTTT.

The V and J genes are TRBV4-2 and TRBJ1-5; D gene ambiguous. This CDR3 region has 18 residues. The germline V and J ends were trimmed by 1 base and 3 bases, with 19 bases remaining between them. CDR1 and CDR2 (germline): LGHNA, YNFKEQ. CDR3 sequence: CASSQAPTGQSFNQPQHF. The CDR3 DNA follows: TGTGCCAGCAGCCAAGCACCGACGGGCCAAAGTTTCAATCAGCCCCAGCATTTT.

V and J are TRBV10-1 and TRBJ2-7; 7 nucleotides align to TRBD2. After removal of 5 bases from V and 6 bases from J, the junction contained 10 bases not matched to a gene. Germline CDR1 is WNHNN and CDR2 is SYGVQD (reference sequence). The length of the CDR3 is 14 residues. CDR3 coding DNA: TGCGCCAGCAGTAGAGGACTAGGTTTCGGCGAGCAGTACTTC. This encodes CASSRGLGFGEQYF.

V is TRBV5-6 and J is TRBJ1-2; D possibly corresponds to TRBD1 (5 bases). Deletions cut 0 bases from V and 6 bases from J, with 15 bases between. The CDR3 runs 15 residues. Germline V gives CDR1 SGHDT, CDR2 YYEEEE. The CDR3 spells CASSLGLGAYNGYTF. DNA for the CDR3: TGTGCCAGCAGCTTGGGCTTAGGGGCCTACAATGGCTACACCTTC.

The rearrangement uses TRBV27 and TRBJ2-2, with D tentatively TRBD1 (7 bases). V dropped 6 bases and J dropped 4 bases, with 15 bases sitting between them. From germline, CDR1 is MNHEY and CDR2 SMNVEV (reference sequence). The CDR3 has 15 amino acids. CDR3 protein: CASSPRQGGTGELFF. Written as DNA, the CDR3 is TGTGCCAGCAGCCCCCGCCAGGGGGGCACCGGGGAGCTGTTTTTT.

The chain has TRBV9 and TRBJ1-2; 9 bases match TRBD1. Germline CDR1 SGDLS, CDR2 YYNGEE. The CDR3 loop spans 14 amino acids. V gave up 4 bases and J gave up 4 bases; unmatched junction bases: 5. The CDR3 reads CASSPDRGLYGYTF. The CDR3 DNA reads as TGTGCCAGCAGCCCGGACAGGGGTCTCTATGGCTACACCTTC.

This chain connects TRBV2 to TRBJ2-2, with D perhaps matching TRBD2 (7 bases). This CDR3 is 14 amino acids long. Germline-derived CDR1 and CDR2 are SNHLY and FYNNEI. Trimming left V 6 bases short and J 6 bases short, with 14 bases between. CDR3 bases: TGTGCCAGCAGGCAACAAGGGGGGGCCGGGGAGCTGTTTTTT. Amino acid sequence: CASRQQGGAGELFF. The full variable domain, with the rest looked up from reference TRBV2 and TRBJ2-2, is EPEVTQTPSHQVTQMGQEVILRCVPISNHLYFYWYRQILGQKVEFLVSFYNNEISEKSEIFDDQFSVERPDGSNFTLKIRSTKLEDSAMYFCASRQQGGAGELFFGEGSRLTVL.

The V call is TRBV18, the J call TRBJ2-1; D not resolved. Germline assignment: CDR1 KGHSH and CDR2 LQKENI. Trimming removed 6 bases at V and 8 bases at J, with 20 bases between. The CDR3 loop spans 15 amino acids. CDR3 sequence (DNA): TGTGCCAGCTCCCCTGGACCGGTGATTAACCATGAGCAGTTCTTC. Encoded protein: CASSPGPVINHEQFF.

The V and J genes are TRBV7-2 and TRBJ2-7; D may match TRBD1 or TRBD2 (5 bases each). The CDR3 totals 14 residues. Germline CDR1 is SGHTA and CDR2 is FQGNSA. The V and J ends lost 3 bases and 2 bases respectively, with 11 bases between them. The CDR3 DNA follows: TGTGCCAGCAGCTTGTGGGGACGAACCTACGAGCAGTACTTC. It specifies CASSLWGRTYEQYF.

The chain couples TRBV10-3 to TRBJ1-6; weak D call: TRBD1 (5 bases). V lost 2 bases and J 9 bases, leaving 11 bases between the germline ends. Germline V CDR1 and CDR2: ENHRY, SYGVKD. The CDR3 loop spans 14 amino acids. CDR3 amino acids: CAISEGGVASPLHF. DNA of the CDR3: TGTGCCATCAGTGAGGGGGGGGTGGCTTCACCCCTCCACTTT.

J is TRBJ1-4 and V is TRBV7-9, with 8 bases that match TRBD1. V was pared by 3 bases and J by 4 bases, with 10 bases of the junction left unmatched. Germline CDR1 reads SEHNR; CDR2 reads FQNEAQ (reference sequence). The CDR3 has 17 residues. This CDR3 is CASSLADRVRDNEKLFF. CDR3 bases: TGTGCCAGCAGCTTGGCGGACAGGGTCCGGGATAATGAAAAACTGTTTTTT.